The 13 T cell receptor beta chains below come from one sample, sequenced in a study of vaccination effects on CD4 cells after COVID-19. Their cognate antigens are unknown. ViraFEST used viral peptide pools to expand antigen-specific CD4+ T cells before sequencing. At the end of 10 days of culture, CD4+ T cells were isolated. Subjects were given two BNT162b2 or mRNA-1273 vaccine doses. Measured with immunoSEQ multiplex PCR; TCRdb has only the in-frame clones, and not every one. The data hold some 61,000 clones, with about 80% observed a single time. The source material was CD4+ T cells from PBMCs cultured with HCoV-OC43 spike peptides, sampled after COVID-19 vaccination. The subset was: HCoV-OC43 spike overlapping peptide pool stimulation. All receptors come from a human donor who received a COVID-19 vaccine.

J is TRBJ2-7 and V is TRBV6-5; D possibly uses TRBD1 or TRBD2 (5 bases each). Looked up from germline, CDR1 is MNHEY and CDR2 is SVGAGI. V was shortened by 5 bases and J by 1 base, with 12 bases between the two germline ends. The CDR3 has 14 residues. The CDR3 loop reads CASSPRDPSYEQYV. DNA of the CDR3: TGTGCCAGCAGTCCCAGGGACCCGTCCTACGAGCAGTACGTC.

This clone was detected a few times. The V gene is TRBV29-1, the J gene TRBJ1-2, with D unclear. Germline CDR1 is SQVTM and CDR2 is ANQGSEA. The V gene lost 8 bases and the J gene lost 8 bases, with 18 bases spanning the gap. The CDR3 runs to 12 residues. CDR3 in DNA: TGCAGCTCACGGGGAGCTCAGAAGGGCTACACCTTC. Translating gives CSSRGAQKGYTF.

The chain's CDR3 is CASSLQQGITEAFF. The CDR3 nucleotides read TGTGCCAGCAGCTTACAACAGGGTATTACTGAAGCTTTCTTT. This chain joins TRBV7-3 and TRBJ1-1, with D perhaps matching TRBD1 (6 bases). The CDR3 contains 14 residues. Per the germline V gene, CDR1 is SGHTA and CDR2 is FQGTGA. Trimming stripped 2 bases from V and 5 bases from J, with 12 bases between.

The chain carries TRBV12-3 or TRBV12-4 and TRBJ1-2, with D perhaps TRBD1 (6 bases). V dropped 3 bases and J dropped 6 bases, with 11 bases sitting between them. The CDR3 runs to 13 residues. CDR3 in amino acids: CASSFRGGDGYTF. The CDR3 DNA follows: TGTGCCAGCAGTTTCAGGGGAGGGGATGGCTACACCTTC.

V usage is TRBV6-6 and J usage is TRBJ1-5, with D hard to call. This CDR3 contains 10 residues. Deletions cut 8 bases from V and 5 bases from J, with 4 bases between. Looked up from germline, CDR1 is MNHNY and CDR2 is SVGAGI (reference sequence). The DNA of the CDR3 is TGTGCCAGCGGGCATCAGCCCCAGCATTTT. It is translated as CASGHQPQHF.

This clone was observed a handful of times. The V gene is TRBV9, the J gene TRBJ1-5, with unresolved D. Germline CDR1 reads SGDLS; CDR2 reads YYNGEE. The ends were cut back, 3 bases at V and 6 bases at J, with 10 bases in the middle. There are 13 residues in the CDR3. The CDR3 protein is CASSADLRQPQHF. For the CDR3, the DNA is TGTGCCAGCAGCGCGGACTTACGTCAGCCCCAGCATTTT.

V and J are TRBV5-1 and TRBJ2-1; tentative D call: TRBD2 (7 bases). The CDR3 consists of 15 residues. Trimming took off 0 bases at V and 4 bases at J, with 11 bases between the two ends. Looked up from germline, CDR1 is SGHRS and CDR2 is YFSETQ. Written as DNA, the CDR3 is TGCGCCAGCAGCTTGGGCGGGGGCGATTACAATGAGCAGTTCTTC. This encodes CASSLGGGDYNEQFF.

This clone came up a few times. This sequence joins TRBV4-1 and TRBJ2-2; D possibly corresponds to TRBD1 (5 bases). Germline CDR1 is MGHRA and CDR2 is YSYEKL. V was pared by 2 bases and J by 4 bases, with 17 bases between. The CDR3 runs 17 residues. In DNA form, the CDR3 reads TGCGCCAGCAGCCAAATCAAGTCAGGGCTATTCACCGGGGAGCTGTTTTTT. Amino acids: CASSQIKSGLFTGELFF.

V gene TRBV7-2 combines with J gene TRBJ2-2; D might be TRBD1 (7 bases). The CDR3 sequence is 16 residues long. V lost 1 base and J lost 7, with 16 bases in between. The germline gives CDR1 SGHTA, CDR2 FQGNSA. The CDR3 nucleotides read TGTGCCAGCAGCTTAGTCGGAGGGGGCGCGGGCGGGGAGCTGTTTTTT. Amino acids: CASSLVGGGAGGELFF.

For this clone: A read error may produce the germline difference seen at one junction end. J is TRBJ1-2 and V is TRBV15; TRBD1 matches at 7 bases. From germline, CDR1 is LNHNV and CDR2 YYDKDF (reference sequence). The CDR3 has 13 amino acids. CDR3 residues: CATSRGTDANNPF. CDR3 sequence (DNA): TGTGCCACCAGCCGAGGGACAGACGCAAACAACCCTTTC.

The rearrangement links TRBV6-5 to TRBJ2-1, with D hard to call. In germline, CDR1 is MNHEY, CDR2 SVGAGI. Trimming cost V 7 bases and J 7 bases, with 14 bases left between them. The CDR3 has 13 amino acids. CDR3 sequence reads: CASIGPLWNEQFF. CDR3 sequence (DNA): TGTGCCAGCATTGGCCCACTTTGGAATGAGCAGTTCTTC.

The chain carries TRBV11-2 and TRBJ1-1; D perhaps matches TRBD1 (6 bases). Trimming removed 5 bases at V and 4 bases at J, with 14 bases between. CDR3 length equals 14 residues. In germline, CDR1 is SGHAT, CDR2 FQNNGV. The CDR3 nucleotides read TGTGCCAGCAGCCCAACAGGGCGGCTCACTGAAGCTTTCTTT. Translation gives CASSPTGRLTEAFF. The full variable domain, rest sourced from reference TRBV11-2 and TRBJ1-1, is EAGVAQSPRYKIIEKRQSVAFWCNPISGHATLYWYQQILGQGPKLLIQFQNNGVVDDSQLPKDRFSAERLKGVDSTLKIQPAKLEDSAVYLCASSPTGRLTEAFFGQGTRLTVV.

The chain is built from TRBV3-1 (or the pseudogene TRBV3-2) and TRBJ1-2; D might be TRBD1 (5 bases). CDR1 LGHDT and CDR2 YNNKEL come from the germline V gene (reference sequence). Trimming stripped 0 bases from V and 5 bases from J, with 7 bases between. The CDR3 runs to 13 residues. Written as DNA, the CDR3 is TGTGCCAGCAGCCAAGAATGGGGGTATGGCTACACCTTC. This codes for CASSQEWGYGYTF.